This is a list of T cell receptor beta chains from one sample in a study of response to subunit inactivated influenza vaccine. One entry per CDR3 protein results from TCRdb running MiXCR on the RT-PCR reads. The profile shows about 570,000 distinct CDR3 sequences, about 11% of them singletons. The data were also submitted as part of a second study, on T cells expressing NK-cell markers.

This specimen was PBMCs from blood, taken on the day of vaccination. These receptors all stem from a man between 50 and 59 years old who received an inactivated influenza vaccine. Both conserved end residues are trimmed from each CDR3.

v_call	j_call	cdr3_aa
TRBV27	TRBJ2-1	ASSLSTGTASYNEQF
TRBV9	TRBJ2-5	ASSANPGSLGETQY
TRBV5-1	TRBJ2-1	ASSPRGGIMNNEQF
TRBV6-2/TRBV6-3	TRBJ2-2	ASISRTRDRWTGELF
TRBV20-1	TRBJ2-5	SALFTRDSGETQY
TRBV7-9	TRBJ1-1	ASSKDGYTEAF
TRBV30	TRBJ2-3	AWSAEGQGSDTQY
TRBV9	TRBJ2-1	ASRQLAGDEQF
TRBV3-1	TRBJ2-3	ASSQNSYTQY
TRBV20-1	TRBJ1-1	SARDETGRWDTEAF
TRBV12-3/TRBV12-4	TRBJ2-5	ASSPGTSGGRGETQY
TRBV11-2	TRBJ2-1	ASSSQGWGEQF
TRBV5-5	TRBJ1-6	ASSFDYNSPLH
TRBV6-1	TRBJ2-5	ASSEGQGIETQY
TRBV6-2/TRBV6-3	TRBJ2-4	ASSRDSPWGNIQY
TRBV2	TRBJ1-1	ASSENSEAF
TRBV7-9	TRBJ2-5	ASSLTSGSRGETQY
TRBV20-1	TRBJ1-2	SAREGFDYGYT
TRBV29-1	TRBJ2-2	SVSGRSSELF
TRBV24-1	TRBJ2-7	ATSPSGRSEQY
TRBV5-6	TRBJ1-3	ASSFSQTGYQRNTIY
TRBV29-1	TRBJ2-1	SVEKNRFDEQF
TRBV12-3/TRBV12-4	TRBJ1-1	ASSPQGENTEAF
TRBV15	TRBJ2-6	ATSLQGSGANVLT
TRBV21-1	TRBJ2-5	ANILRGETQY
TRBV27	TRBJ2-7	ASRRTSGAYYEQY
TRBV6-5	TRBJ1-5	ASSYSGQGLRYSNQPQH
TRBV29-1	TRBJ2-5	SVGHRDRETQY
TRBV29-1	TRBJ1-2	SVERRLSGGYT
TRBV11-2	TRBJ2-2	ASSWGLYTGELF
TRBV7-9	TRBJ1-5	ASSFAGSGRSNQPQH
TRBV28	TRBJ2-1	ASSSWGGISYNEQF
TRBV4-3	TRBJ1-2	ASSQDQGTQSYGYT
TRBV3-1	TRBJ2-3	ASSRKSTDTQY
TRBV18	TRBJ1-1	ASSELTANTEAF
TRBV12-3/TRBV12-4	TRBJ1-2	ASSLLDYGYT
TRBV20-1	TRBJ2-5	SARFRGQETQY
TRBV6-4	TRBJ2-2	ASSEELHTGELF
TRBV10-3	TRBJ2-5	AISGGSPETQY
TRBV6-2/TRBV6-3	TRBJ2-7	ASSYTGSYEQY
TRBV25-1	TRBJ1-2	ASSTGNYGYT
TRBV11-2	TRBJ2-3	ASSSGYPSTDTQY
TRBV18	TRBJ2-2	ASSPDDRANAGELF
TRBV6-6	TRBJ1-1	ASSYVAGVEAF
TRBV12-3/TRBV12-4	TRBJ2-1	ASSLGGVSSYNEQF
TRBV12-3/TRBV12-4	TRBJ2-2	ASSPPGSGTGELF
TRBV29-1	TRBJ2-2	SVTSAGELF
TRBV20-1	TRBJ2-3	SARVLLASGLAFADTQY
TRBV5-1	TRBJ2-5	ASSLGAAGGLETQY
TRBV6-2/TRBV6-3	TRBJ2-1	ASSYLSPAYNEQF
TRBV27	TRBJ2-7	ASSLYEQY
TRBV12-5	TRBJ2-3	ASGLPTGAQY
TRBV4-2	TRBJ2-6	ASSQGIRASGANVLT
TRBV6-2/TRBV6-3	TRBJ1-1	ASSYLGAGTEAF
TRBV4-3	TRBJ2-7	ASSQTSSGRAYEQY
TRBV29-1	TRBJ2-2	SVDGQGLGTGELF
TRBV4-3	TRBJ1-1	ASSQAARGGTEAF
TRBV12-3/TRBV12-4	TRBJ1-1	ASSLLGQNLNTEAF
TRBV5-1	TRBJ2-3	ASSLALAGESDTQY